This T cell receptor (beta chain) was observed in a study of CD8+ T cells in alopecia areata. The wider study: Oral tofacitinib (5 to 10 mg twice daily) was administered to treated patients.

Extracted from the samples, RNA was reverse transcribed into cDNA to serve as the sequencing template. Produced via immunoSEQ multiplex PCR; TCRdb's table is partial and in-frame only. The table has about 97,000 clones, around 60% seen once. V lost 3 bases to trimming and J lost 2 bases, with 11 bases between them. Per germline, CDR1 PRHDT and CDR2 FYEKMQ (reference sequence). The CDR3 is 14 residues long. Study-wide results and limits: In lesional scalp, particularly from alopecia totalis/universalis, clonality was higher than in normal scalp. Scalp and blood samples kept many expanded lesional clones throughout tofacitinib. Clonality in the scalp and expanded CD8+ clones ranked among the top 100 were significantly decreased by tofacitinib.

As concerns this clone: The antigen is unknown.

Treatment meaning: oral pan-JAK inhibitor, 5-10 mg twice daily. Sequencing was performed on CD8+ T cells sorted from blood, taken at approximately week 55, from a patient treated with tofacitinib. The origin of this receptor is a human donor with alopecia areata. The chain links TRBV13 to TRBJ2-7; D not resolved. In DNA, the CDR3 is TGTGCCAGCAGCTTGGGCCAGGACGCCTACGAGCAGTACTTC. Translated, it gives CASSLGQDAYEQYF. Using reference TRBV13 and TRBJ2-7 for the parts outside the CDR3, the full variable domain is AAGVIQSPRHLIKEKRETATLKCYPIPRHDTVYWYQQGPGQDPQFLISFYEKMQSDKGSIPDRFSAQQFSDYHSELNMSSLELGDSALYFCASSLGQDAYEQYFGPGTRLTVT.